Below are 16 T cell receptor beta chains sequenced from a single sample in a study of blood T cell repertoires in COVID-19. TCRdb's table, derived via immunoSEQ multiplex PCR, lists solely in-frame clones and lacks some. The profile shows under 250,000 clones, approximately 89% of them singletons. Input material: peripheral blood. The receptors stem from a woman in her thirties or forties with acute or convalescent COVID-19.

This clone has a single count. J is TRBJ1-1 and V is TRBV2; no reliable D call. The CDR3 covers 14 residues. V lost 6 bases and J 1 base, leaving 12 bases between the germline ends. Germline loops: CDR1 SNHLY, CDR2 FYNNEI. CDR3 nucleotides: TGTGCCAGCAGCGAACCGTTCTCGAACACTGAAGCTTTCTTT. Its protein product is CASSEPFSNTEAFF.

V gene TRBV5-4 combines with J gene TRBJ1-5; 12 bases are a match to TRBD1. The CDR3 is 20 amino acids. In germline, CDR1 is SGHNT, CDR2 YYREEE (reference sequence). The junction had 13 bases not matched to a gene; V was cut back by 3 bases and J by 0 bases. CDR3 in DNA: TGTGCCAGCAGCTCGCGCCCCTGGGACAGGGGGCCAGATAGCAATCAGCCCCAGCATTTT. This codes for CASSSRPWDRGPDSNQPQHF.

The V gene is TRBV12-3 or TRBV12-4, the J gene TRBJ2-7, with D maybe TRBD1 (6 bases). This CDR3 has 13 amino acids. The V and J ends lost 4 bases and 3 bases respectively, with 10 bases between them. DNA of the CDR3: TGTGCCAGCAGTTCGGACAGTCTCTACGAGCAGTACGTC. Translating it yields CASSSDSLYEQYV.

This chain links TRBV10-2 with TRBJ1-5; TRBD1 is a possible D gene (6 bases). V lost 7 bases, J lost 0 bases, and 7 bases lay in between. The germline CDR1 and CDR2 sequences are WSHSY and SAAADI. The CDR3 length is 13 residues. CDR3 in DNA: TGCGCCAGCACAGGGGATAGCAATCAGCCCCAGCATTTT. Translating it yields CASTGDSNQPQHF.

The CDR3 DNA is TGTGCCAGCACCAAAGGGCAGGGGGGTCAGCCCCAGCATTTT. It specifies CASTKGQGGQPQHF. This rearrangement joins TRBV6-6 to TRBJ1-5, with 7 bases fitting TRBD1. This CDR3 has 14 amino acids. In germline, CDR1 is MNHNY, CDR2 SVGAGI (reference sequence). J gave up 6 bases and V 7 bases, and 9 bases lay outside the gene matches.

The rearrangement links TRBV19 to TRBJ1-5; a weak D match, TRBD1 (6 bases). CDR1 is LNHDA and CDR2 is SQIVND in the germline V gene (reference sequence). There are 14 residues in the CDR3. The V and J ends lost 3 bases and 5 bases respectively, with 11 bases between them. CDR3 DNA: TGTGCCAGTAGTATGTGGTCAGGGGATCAGCCCCAGCATTTT. The encoded protein is CASSMWSGDQPQHF.

The V gene is TRBV4-2, the J gene TRBJ2-1; TRBD2 matches 12 bases. The CDR3 has 16 residues. The V gene's germline CDR1 is LGHNA and CDR2 YNFKEQ. V was clipped by 2 bases and J by 6 bases; unmatched bases: 5. As DNA, the CDR3 is TGTGCCAGCAGCCAACTAGCGGGGGGGGTAGGCAATGAGCAGTTCTTC. As protein: CASSQLAGGVGNEQFF.

The rearrangement links TRBV3-1 (or the pseudogene TRBV3-2) to TRBJ2-3; D remains unclear. Germline V gives CDR1 LGHDT, CDR2 YNNKEL (reference sequence). The CDR3 loop spans 12 amino acids. Trimming left V 8 bases short and J 6 bases short, with 12 bases between. CDR3 DNA: TGTGCCAGCGCCTCTAGTTCCGATACGCAGTATTTT. Protein product: CASASSSDTQYF.

V gene TRBV5-4 combines with J gene TRBJ1-2, with no clear D. Germline CDR1 is SGHNT and CDR2 is YYREEE (reference sequence). V shed 0 bases and J shed 9 bases, with 15 bases lying between them. The CDR3 consists of 14 residues. The CDR3 sequence: CASSLAGPRRSYTF. CDR3 coding DNA: TGTGCCAGCAGCTTGGCCGGACCGCGGAGGAGCTACACCTTC. Based on the CDR3 plus reference TRBV5-4 and TRBJ1-2, the full variable domain is ETGVTQSPTHLIKTRGQQVTLRCSSQSGHNTVSWYQQALGQGPQFIFQYYREEENGRGNFPPRFSGLQFPNYSSELNVNALELDDSALYLCASSLAGPRRSYTFGSGTRLTVV.

V usage is TRBV19 and J usage is TRBJ1-2, with TRBD1 matching over 9 bases. The V segment lost 5 bases and the J segment 0 bases; nucleotides outside the gene matches: 7. The CDR3 is made up of 16 amino acids. Germline CDR1 and CDR2: LNHDA and SQIVND (reference sequence). The CDR3 nucleotides are TGTGCCAGTAGTTCCTGGACAGGGGACGCTAACTATGGCTACACCTTC. Translated: CASSSWTGDANYGYTF.

The chain employs TRBV19 and TRBJ2-2; TRBD1 agrees at 9 bases. Germline V lookup: CDR1 LNHDA, CDR2 SQIVND (reference sequence). Losses at the gene ends were 3 bases for V and 7 bases for J; bases not matched to a gene: 12. The CDR3 length is 17 residues. The CDR3 loop is CASSMVHSGQGIGELFF. CDR3 nucleotides: TGTGCCAGTAGTATGGTTCATTCGGGACAGGGAATCGGGGAGCTGTTTTTT.

The chain uses TRBV29-1 and TRBJ2-5; TRBD2 aligns across 8 bases. Germline lookup yields CDR1 SQVTM and CDR2 ANQGSEA. V was pared by 6 bases and J by 1 base, with 7 bases of the junction left unmatched. The CDR3 is made up of 14 amino acids. CDR3 nucleotides: TGCAGCGTCGGGGGGGACGGTTTCCAAGAGACCCAGTACTTC. Translation gives CSVGGDGFQETQYF.

This clone appeared once. The genes are TRBV4-1 and TRBJ1-6; 9 nucleotides align to TRBD1. The CDR3 covers 17 residues. Germline CDR1 MGHRA, CDR2 YSYEKL. The V segment lost 2 bases and the J segment 7 bases; nucleotides outside the gene matches: 9. CDR3 loop: CASSQSGQGPGNSPLHF. The CDR3 bases are TGCGCCAGCAGCCAATCTGGACAGGGGCCGGGCAATTCACCCCTCCACTTT.

V gene TRBV30 combines with J gene TRBJ1-1; D call uncertain. The CDR3 is 12 residues long. V was clipped by 0 bases and J by 3 bases, with 5 bases between them. In germline, CDR1 is GTSNPN, CDR2 SVGIG (reference sequence). The CDR3 region has the DNA TGTGCCTGGAGTGTATATGACACTGAAGCTTTCTTT. It specifies CAWSVYDTEAFF. The full variable domain, in which reference TRBV30 and TRBJ1-1 provide the parts outside the CDR3, is SQTIHQWPATLVQPVGSPLSLECTVEGTSNPNLYWYRQAAGRGLQLLFYSVGIGQISSEVPQNLSASRPQDRQFILSSKKLLLSDSGFYLCAWSVYDTEAFFGQGTRLTVV.

This clone was counted only a few times. The J gene is TRBJ1-5, the V gene TRBV27; D not certain. Trimming removed 5 bases at V and 0 bases at J, with 5 bases between. This CDR3 comprises 13 residues. Germline values: CDR1 MNHEY, CDR2 SMNVEV (reference sequence). The CDR3 region is CASSHYSNQPQHF. In DNA, the CDR3 is TGTGCCAGCAGTCACTATAGCAATCAGCCCCAGCATTTT.

V is TRBV5-1 and J is TRBJ2-1; 11 bases agree with TRBD2. The CDR3 has 16 residues. Looked up from germline, CDR1 is SGHRS and CDR2 is YFSETQ. Trimming took 4 bases from V and 7 from J; bases not matched to a gene: 10. The CDR3, as DNA: TGCGCCAGCAGCCTGCGGGCTAGCGGGGGGAGGAATGAGCAGTTCTTC. Its translation is CASSLRASGGRNEQFF.